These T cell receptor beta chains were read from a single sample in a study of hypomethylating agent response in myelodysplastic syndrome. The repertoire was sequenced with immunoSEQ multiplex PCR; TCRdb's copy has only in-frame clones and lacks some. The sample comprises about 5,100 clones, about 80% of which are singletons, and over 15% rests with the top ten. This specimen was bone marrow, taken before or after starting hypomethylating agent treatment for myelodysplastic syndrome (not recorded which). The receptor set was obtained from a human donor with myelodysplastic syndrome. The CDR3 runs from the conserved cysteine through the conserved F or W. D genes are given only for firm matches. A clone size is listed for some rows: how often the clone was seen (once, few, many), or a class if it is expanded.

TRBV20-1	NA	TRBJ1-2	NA	TGCAGTGCGGCAGCCCCCTATGGCTACACCTTC	CSAAAPYGYTF
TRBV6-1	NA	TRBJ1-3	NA	TGTGCCAGCAGTGCGGCGACTACCCGCTCTGGAAACACCATATATTTT	CASSAATTRSGNTIYF
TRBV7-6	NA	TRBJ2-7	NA	TGTGCCAGCAGCGGCAATTTCCGAAGGGGCTCCTACGAGCAGTACTTC	CASSGNFRRGSYEQYF
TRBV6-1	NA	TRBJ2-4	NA	TGTGCCAGCAGGCTTAACATTCAGTACTTC	CASRLNIQYF
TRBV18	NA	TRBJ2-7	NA	TGTGCCAGCTCACCTCCGACTGTTTCCTACGAGCAGTACTTC	CASSPPTVSYEQYF
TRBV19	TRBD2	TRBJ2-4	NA	TGTGCCAGTAGTATAGAGAGGACTAGCGGAAACATTCAGTACTTC	CASSIERTSGNIQYF
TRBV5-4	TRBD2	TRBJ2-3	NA	TGTGCCTCCGGGACTAGCGGGGGAGATACGCAGTGTTTT	CASGTSGGDTQCF
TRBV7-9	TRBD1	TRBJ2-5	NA	TGTGCCAGCAGCTTCCAGGGGGTCCCTTCCAAAGAGACCCAGTACTTC	CASSFQGVPSKETQYF
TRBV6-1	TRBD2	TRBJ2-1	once	TGTGCCAGCAGAGAAGCTAGCGGGGGGTCCCTTATGTACAATGAGCAGTTCTTC	CASREASGGSLMYNEQFF
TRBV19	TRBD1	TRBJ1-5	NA	TGTGCCAGTACCCTGACAGGGATACATCAGCCCCAGCATTTT	CASTLTGIHQPQHF
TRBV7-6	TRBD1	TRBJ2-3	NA	TGTGCCAGCAGCTTAGCGGTCAGGGGGCCTACGAGTATAGATACGCAGTATTTT	CASSLAVRGPTSIDTQYF
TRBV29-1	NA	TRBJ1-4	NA	TGCAGCGTTGGGGGGCAGGGAAAGGAAAAACTGTTTTTT	CSVGGQGKEKLFF
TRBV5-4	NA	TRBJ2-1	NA	TGTGCCAGCAGCTTTGCCAATGAGCAGTTCTTC	CASSFANEQFF
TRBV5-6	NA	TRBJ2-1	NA	TGTGCCAGCAGCTTTTACAATGAGCAGTTCTTC	CASSFYNEQFF
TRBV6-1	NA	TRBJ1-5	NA	TGTGCCAGCAGGGAGAGCAATCAGCCCCAGCATTTT	CASRESNQPQHF
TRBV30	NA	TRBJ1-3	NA	TGTGCCTGGAGTGACCGGGGAAACACCATATATTTT	CAWSDRGNTIYF
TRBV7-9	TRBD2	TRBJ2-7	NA	TGTGCCAGCAGCTCGGGACTAGTGAGCTACGAGCAGTACTTC	CASSSGLVSYEQYF
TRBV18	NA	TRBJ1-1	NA	TGTGCCAGCTCAGCAGGGACTAATACCGGCACTGAAGCTTTCTTT	CASSAGTNTGTEAFF
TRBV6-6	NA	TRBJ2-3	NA	TGTGCCAGCAGTCACCGGACAGCCGCCCGCACAGATACGCAGTATTTT	CASSHRTAARTDTQYF
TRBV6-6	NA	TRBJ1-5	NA	TGTGCCAGCAGTTCCCGGGGGAGTACCAATCAGCCCCAGCATTTT	CASSSRGSTNQPQHF
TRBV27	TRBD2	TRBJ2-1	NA	TGTGCCAGCAGTCAACTAGCGGGGGGGCCCAATGAGCAGTTCTTC	CASSQLAGGPNEQFF
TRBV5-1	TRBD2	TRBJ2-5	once	TGCGCCAGCAGCTTGGCCCCCTCTAGCGGGTCTGGAGAGACCCAGTACTTC	CASSLAPSSGSGETQYF
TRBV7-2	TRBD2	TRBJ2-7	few	TGTGCCAGCAGCTTAGAGGCGGGAGCCCCCTACGAGCAGTACTTC	CASSLEAGAPYEQYF